Presented here are 16 T cell receptor beta chains from one specimen sequenced in a study of response to subunit inactivated influenza vaccine. MiXCR, applied by TCRdb to the RT-PCR reads, yields one record per CDR3 protein. The table shows approximately 530,000 distinct CDR3 sequences, with 6% to 9% occurring only once. The sample was PBMCs from blood, taken less than 30 months after vaccination. These receptors were obtained from a man in his fifties or sixties who received an inactivated influenza vaccine.

There are many counts of this clonotype. The chain employs TRBV7-9 and TRBJ2-3, with D perhaps being TRBD1 or TRBD2 (5 bases each). The length of the CDR3 is 15 residues. Trimming pared 0 bases from V and 4 bases from J, leaving 11 bases between. Germline CDR1 SEHNR, CDR2 FQNEAQ (reference sequence). The CDR3 protein is CASSLALGAADTQYF. CDR3 sequence (DNA): TGTGCCAGCAGCTTAGCGCTCGGGGCTGCAGATACGCAGTATTTT.

This clonotype has a count of ten or more. The chain combines TRBV9 with TRBJ2-5; TRBD2 matches at 14 bases. The CDR3 totals 18 residues. The V segment lost 2 bases and the J segment 1 base; nucleotides outside the gene matches: 7. Germline V gives CDR1 SGDLS, CDR2 YYNGEE. The chain's CDR3 is CASSVSGTSGSGQETQYF. CDR3 DNA sequence: TGTGCCAGCAGCGTGTCCGGGACTAGCGGGAGCGGCCAAGAGACCCAGTACTTC.

This clonotype was seen a handful of times. The chain couples TRBV5-1 to TRBJ2-1, with 7 bases lining up with TRBD2. Germline CDR1 reads SGHRS; CDR2 reads YFSETQ. V gave up 0 bases and J gave up 4 bases; unmatched junction bases: 4. There are 15 residues in the CDR3. The CDR3, as DNA: TGCGCCAGCAGCTTGGACAGCGGGGCATACAATGAGCAGTTCTTC. Its translation is CASSLDSGAYNEQFF.

The chain couples TRBV3-1 to TRBJ2-2; D ambiguous. Trimming took off 2 bases at V and 7 bases at J, with 8 bases between the two ends. This CDR3 spans 13 amino acids. Germline CDR1 and CDR2: LGHDT and YNNKEL (reference sequence). The CDR3 coding sequence is TGTGCCAGCAGCCAAATCGTGGACGGGGAGCTGTTTTTT. Encoded protein: CASSQIVDGELFF. The full variable domain, rest sourced from reference TRBV3-1 and TRBJ2-2, is DTAVSQTPKYLVTQMGNDKSIKCEQNLGHDTMYWYKQDSKKFLKIMFSYNNKELIINETVPNRFSPKSPDKAHLNLHINSLELGDSAVYFCASSQIVDGELFFGEGSRLTVL.

The sample holds a few counts of this clonotype. One end of the junction is discordant with germline, which a read error may explain. This chain connects TRBV4-3 to TRBJ2-1; D possibly corresponds to TRBD1 (6 bases). The length of the CDR3 is 16 residues. CDR1 is LGHNA and CDR2 is YSLEER in the germline V gene. The CDR3 DNA follows: TGCGCCAGAAGCCAAGATCCCACAGGGCCACACGGTGAGCAGTTCTTC. This codes for CARSQDPTGPHGEQFF.

This rearrangement joins TRBV7-2 to TRBJ1-1; D is perhaps TRBD1 (5 bases). The CDR3 length is 14 residues. V was trimmed by 4 bases and J by 5 bases, leaving 14 bases between them. The V gene's germline CDR1 is SGHTA and CDR2 FQGNSA. CDR3 coding DNA: TGTGCCAGCAGCTCGCGGGGGGGAGGAACTGAAGCTTTCTTT. It translates to CASSSRGGGTEAFF.

This clonotype was observed a few times. This chain connects TRBV20-1 to TRBJ2-4, with D uncertain. CDR1 and CDR2 (germline): DFQATT, SNEGSKA (reference sequence). The CDR3 contains 14 residues. V lost 0 bases, J lost 0 bases, and 6 bases lay in between. The CDR3 nucleotides are TGCAGTGCTAGAGATGAACTAGCCAAAAACATTCAGTACTTC. Translation: CSARDELAKNIQYF.

This clonotype was seen ten or more times. The chain employs TRBV6-2 or TRBV6-3 and TRBJ2-5; 12 bases line up with TRBD1. J lost 5 bases, V lost 5 bases, and 6 bases had no gene match. From germline, CDR1 is MNHEY and CDR2 SVGEGT. The CDR3 length is 15 residues. This CDR3 is CASSRDRGLSETQYF. The CDR3 region has the DNA TGTGCCAGCAGTCGGGACAGGGGGCTATCGGAGACCCAGTACTTC.

This clonotype showed up many times. The chain links TRBV20-1 to TRBJ2-1; 8 positions match TRBD1. After removal of 2 bases from V and 10 bases from J, the junction contained 7 bases not matched to a gene. The CDR3 has 13 amino acids. Per germline, CDR1 DFQATT and CDR2 SNEGSKA (reference sequence). CDR3: CSARPRTGREQFF. DNA of the CDR3: TGCAGTGCTAGACCCCGGACAGGGAGAGAGCAGTTCTTC.

Many counts were recorded for this clonotype. The CDR3 region has the DNA TGTGCTAGTGGTTCGGGCCTCGTGGGCCAAGAGACCCAGTACTTC. This encodes CASGSGLVGQETQYF. The chain joins TRBV12-5 to TRBJ2-5; D unresolved. The CDR3 sequence is 15 residues long. Germline V gene data show CDR1 as LGHNT and CDR2 as FRNRAP. V shed 4 bases and J shed 1 base, with 13 bases lying between them.

The chain couples TRBV11-1 to TRBJ2-2, with a weak D call TRBD1 (6 bases). This CDR3 is 15 amino acids long. Germline V gives CDR1 SGHAT, CDR2 FQDESV (reference sequence). Trimming left V 4 bases short and J 4 bases short, with 13 bases between. CDR3 protein: CASSSNRVVTGELFF. The DNA of the CDR3 is TGTGCCAGCAGCTCTAACAGGGTCGTCACCGGGGAGCTGTTTTTT.

The chain combines TRBV28 with TRBJ2-4; 8 nucleotides match TRBD1. CDR3 length equals 15 residues. V shed 5 bases and J 9 bases; nucleotides not matched to a gene: 12. The V gene's germline CDR1 is MDHEN and CDR2 SYDVKM. The DNA for the CDR3 is TGTGCCAGCAGTGGGGGCGCAGGGGGCGCGGGCATTCAGTACTTC. It specifies CASSGGAGGAGIQYF.

In its sample, this clonotype was seen a few times. The V call is TRBV9, the J call TRBJ2-1; TRBD1 agrees at 8 bases. Looked up from germline, CDR1 is SGDLS and CDR2 is YYNGEE. Unmatched junction bases numbered 5, after V lost 0 bases and J lost 6 bases. The CDR3 runs 15 residues. CDR3 nucleotides: TGTGCCAGCAGCGTAGCTGCGGACAGGGTCAATGAGCAGTTCTTC. The encoded protein is CASSVAADRVNEQFF.

J is TRBJ1-2 and V is TRBV6-1, with 9 bases identical to TRBD1. This CDR3 comprises 13 residues. V shed 6 bases, J shed 6 bases, and the junction held 5 bases outside the gene matches. CDR1 MNHNS and CDR2 SASEGT come from the germline V gene. For the CDR3, the DNA is TGTGCCAGCAGGCGGGACAGGGAGGATGGCTACACCTTC. Its translation: CASRRDREDGYTF.

V is TRBV11-2 and J is TRBJ1-2; D ambiguous. Germline lookup yields CDR1 SGHAT and CDR2 FQNNGV. The V gene lost 6 bases and the J gene lost 4 bases, with 9 bases spanning the gap. The CDR3 has 12 residues. The CDR3 protein is CASRQETYGYTF. The CDR3 bases are TGTGCCAGCAGGCAGGAAACCTATGGCTACACCTTC.

This clonotype has at least ten counts. V is TRBV20-1 and J is TRBJ2-7; D gene unclear. The CDR3 has 12 residues. From germline, CDR1 is DFQATT and CDR2 SNEGSKA (reference sequence). Trimming removed 3 bases at V and 2 bases at J, with 8 bases between. The CDR3 region is CSASFDTYEQYF. The CDR3 nucleotides read TGCAGTGCTAGTTTCGACACCTACGAGCAGTACTTC.